The T cell receptor beta chain under discussion was sequenced for a study of blood T cell repertoires in COVID-19. Looking at the study overall: There were acute and convalescent COVID-19 samples, and they came from the United States, Italy and Spain.

This clone has more than one count but fewer than ten. Profiling relied on immunoSEQ multiplex PCR, and the TCRdb table lists in-frame clones only, not all of them. The sample carries 200,000 to 250,000 clones, 75% to 90% recorded once. Between the trimmed V and J ends, which lost 2 bases and 6 bases, there was a span of 22 bases. CDR1 is SNHLY and CDR2 is FYNNEI in the germline V gene. The CDR3 is made up of 17 amino acids. The TCR originated in a woman between 70 and 85 years old with active or convalescent COVID-19. The V call is TRBV2, the J call TRBJ1-2; possible D gene TRBD1, 6 bases. What was sequenced was peripheral blood. CDR3 DNA: TGTGCCAGCAGTGAAAGAGGGGCAGGGGCTCTTTTGAATGGCTACACCTTC. Translation gives CASSERGAGALLNGYTF.